This record covers a single T cell receptor beta chain. Germline V lookup: CDR1 SEHNR, CDR2 FQNEAQ (reference sequence). The CDR3 has 15 residues. The ends were cut back, 4 bases at V and 8 bases at J, with 18 bases in the middle. The data derive from a study of blood T cell repertoires in COVID-19. Here immunoSEQ multiplex PCR was the method, and the copy in TCRdb shows in-frame clones only, minus some. The sample consists of over 150,000 clones, approximately 90% of them appearing once. The sample was peripheral blood. This sequence was found in a man between 18 and 35 years old with acute or convalescent COVID-19. The chain couples TRBV7-9 to TRBJ2-1, with D possibly being TRBD2 (6 bases). CDR3 sequence (DNA): TGTGCCAGCAGCTCAACCGGGACTCTGAACGATGAGCAGTTCTTC. This gives the protein CASSSTGTLNDEQFF.